These 13 T cell receptor beta chains were sequenced from one sample in a study of blood T cell repertoires in COVID-19. Produced via immunoSEQ multiplex PCR; TCRdb's table is partial and in-frame only. The sample records under 300,000 clones, 70% to 90% being singletons. Material for sequencing was peripheral blood. These receptors came from a woman between 65 and 79 years old with acute or convalescent COVID-19.

The CDR3 here is CASSLAGAGIQYF. Here the CDR3 DNA reads TGTGCCAGCAGTCTGGCAGGGGCCGGCATTCAGTACTTC. The J gene is TRBJ2-4, the V gene TRBV6-5; D perhaps matches TRBD1 (6 bases). Trimming removed 5 bases from V and 9 bases from J, with 14 bases in between. Germline loops: CDR1 MNHEY, CDR2 SVGAGI. This CDR3 is built from 13 residues.

This rearrangement joins TRBV6-5 to TRBJ2-5, with 7 bases lining up with TRBD1. The junction had 5 bases not matched to a gene; V was cut back by 6 bases and J by 4 bases. The germline CDR1 and CDR2 sequences are MNHEY and SVGAGI. CDR3 length: 13 residues. CDR3 in amino acids: CASRRQGRETQYF. The CDR3 bases are TGTGCCAGCAGGCGACAGGGCCGAGAGACCCAGTACTTC.

This clone appeared many times. The chain carries TRBV4-1 and TRBJ2-5, with TRBD1 matching 8 bases. V gave up 0 bases and J gave up 7 bases; unmatched junction bases: 10. Germline V gene data show CDR1 as MGHRA and CDR2 as YSYEKL. The CDR3 covers 16 residues. As DNA, the CDR3 is TGCGCCAGCAGCCAAGACGGGACAGGAGGAACAGGGACCCAGTACTTC. It translates to CASSQDGTGGTGTQYF.

The chain uses TRBV7-9 and TRBJ2-1; D perhaps matches TRBD2 (6 bases). Germline loops: CDR1 SEHNR, CDR2 FQNEAQ (reference sequence). The V end lost 5 bases, the J end lost 12 bases, and 17 bases lay between the germline ends. The CDR3 is 13 amino acids. Here the CDR3 DNA reads TGTGCCAGCAGCCCGGGGGACGGCTCGGGGCAGTTCTTC. Translated: CASSPGDGSGQFF.

This clone was seen a single time. The chain has TRBV20-1 and TRBJ2-7; D is unclear. The CDR3 length is 12 residues. Trimming shortened V by 3 bases and J by 0 bases, and 6 bases separated the two germline ends. CDR1 and CDR2 from the germline V gene are DFQATT and SNEGSKA (reference sequence). This chain's CDR3 is CSASSSSYEQYF. The CDR3 coding sequence is TGCAGTGCTAGTTCCAGCTCCTACGAGCAGTACTTC.

The gene calls are TRBV7-9 and TRBJ1-1, with D perhaps TRBD1 (5 bases). Germline V gene data show CDR1 as SEHNR and CDR2 as FQNEAQ (reference sequence). The V gene lost 4 bases and the J gene lost 6 bases, with 21 bases spanning the gap. The CDR3 sequence is 16 residues long. The CDR3 protein is CASSYPRGDDPPEAFF. CDR3 bases: TGTGCCAGCAGCTACCCTCGGGGGGACGACCCGCCTGAAGCTTTCTTT.

This sequence joins TRBV6-5 and TRBJ2-3; perhaps TRBD2 as D (5 bases). V was clipped by 6 bases and J by 5 bases, with 18 bases between them. The CDR3 is made up of 15 amino acids. The germline gives CDR1 MNHEY, CDR2 SVGAGI. The CDR3 reads CASRNGLGKGDTQYF. The DNA of the CDR3 is TGTGCCAGCAGAAACGGACTCGGGAAGGGAGATACGCAGTATTTT.

The rearrangement uses TRBV5-4 and TRBJ1-1; 9 nucleotides align to TRBD1. Unmatched junction bases numbered 7, after V lost 4 bases and J lost 3 bases. Germline lookup yields CDR1 SGHNT and CDR2 YYREEE (reference sequence). There are 15 residues in the CDR3. CDR3 amino acids: CASSPRDRGDTEAFF. DNA of the CDR3: TGTGCCAGCAGCCCCCGAGACAGGGGGGACACTGAAGCTTTCTTT.

This chain joins TRBV27 and TRBJ2-7; tentative D call: TRBD2 (5 bases). The CDR3 length is 13 residues. Germline-derived CDR1 and CDR2 are MNHEY and SMNVEV (reference sequence). V was trimmed by 6 bases and J by 3 bases, leaving 12 bases between them. CDR3 in amino acids: CASSWVSGYEQYF. CDR3 coding DNA: TGTGCCAGCAGCTGGGTCAGCGGCTACGAGCAGTACTTC.

The gene calls are TRBV2 and TRBJ2-7, with D possibly matching TRBD1 (5 bases). CDR3 length: 15 residues. V was clipped by 6 bases and J by 0 bases, with 15 bases between them. Germline CDR1 and CDR2: SNHLY and FYNNEI. The CDR3: CASRLGHLNSYEQYF. The CDR3 DNA reads TGTGCCAGCAGGCTCGGACATCTAAACTCCTACGAGCAGTACTTC.

The rearrangement uses TRBV3-1 (or the pseudogene TRBV3-2) and TRBJ1-1; TRBD1 matches 8 bases. J lost 4 bases, V lost 10 bases, and 5 bases had no gene match. The germline V gene encodes CDR1 LGHDT and CDR2 YNNKEL (reference sequence). This CDR3 contains 12 residues. CDR3 amino acids: CATRTGGTEAFF. Here the CDR3 DNA reads TGTGCCACCCGTACAGGGGGCACTGAAGCTTTCTTT.

The chain carries TRBV12-3 or TRBV12-4 and TRBJ1-5; D is unclear. CDR3 size: 13 residues. V shed 2 bases and J shed 4 bases, with 6 bases lying between them. In DNA, the CDR3 is TGTGCCAGCAGTTTAACAGAAAATCAGCCCCAGCATTTT. Its translation is CASSLTENQPQHF.

The chain recombines TRBV20-1 with TRBJ1-5; D might be TRBD1 (6 bases). Trimming took 3 bases from V and 5 from J, leaving 14 bases between them. Germline CDR1 and CDR2: DFQATT and SNEGSKA (reference sequence). This CDR3 contains 14 residues. DNA for the CDR3: TGCAGTGCTAGTCACACAGGGTCTCATCAGCCCCAGCATTTT. It translates to CSASHTGSHQPQHF.